The clone carrying this TCR beta chain was counted only a few times. What it binds is unknown. The data originate from a study of cytomegalovirus exposure and HLA in healthy donors. Background on the study: Tens of millions of unique TCR sequences came from HLA-typed donors in an early release.

The PCR had 60 Vbeta and 13 Jbeta primers. Sequencing used immunoSEQ multiplex PCR; TCRdb keeps in-frame clones, though not all of them. The sample contains 160,000 or so clones, around 81% of which appear only once. Study-level findings and limits: A later analysis showed HLA-associated TCR beta chains outstripping equally common others in clonal expansion. TCR beta V- and J-gene trimming was later associated with a missense DCLRE1C variant.

Per the germline V gene, CDR1 is SGHNT and CDR2 is YYREEE (reference sequence). The CDR3 spans 13 residues. V gave up 0 bases and J gave up 4 bases, with 8 bases separating them. The TCR originated in a woman in her forties or fifties in good health and CMV-seronegative. J is TRBJ2-7 and V is TRBV5-4; the D is unclear. The source material was PBMCs. The CDR3 here is CASSLEATYEQYF. The CDR3 nucleotides read TGTGCCAGCAGCTTGGAAGCGACGTACGAGCAGTACTTC.